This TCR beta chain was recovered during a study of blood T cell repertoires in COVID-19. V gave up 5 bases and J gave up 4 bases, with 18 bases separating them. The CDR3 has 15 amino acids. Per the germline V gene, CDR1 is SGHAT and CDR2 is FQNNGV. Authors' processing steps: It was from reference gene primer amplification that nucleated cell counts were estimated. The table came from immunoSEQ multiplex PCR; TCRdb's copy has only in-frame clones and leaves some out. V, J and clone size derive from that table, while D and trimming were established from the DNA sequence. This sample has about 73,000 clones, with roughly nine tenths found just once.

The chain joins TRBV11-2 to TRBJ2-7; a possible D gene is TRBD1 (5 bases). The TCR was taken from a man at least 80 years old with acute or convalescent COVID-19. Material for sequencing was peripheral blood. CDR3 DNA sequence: TGTGCCAGCAGCCAGGGATTGGCAGGAACATACGAGCAGTACTTC. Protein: CASSQGLAGTYEQYF.